This entry lists 8 T cell receptor beta chains sequenced from one sample in a study of blood T cell repertoires in COVID-19. Sequencing was performed with immunoSEQ multiplex PCR; in TCRdb, only in-frame clones are kept and a portion is missing. The table lists 140,000 to 150,000 clones, 84% of them singletons. The source material was peripheral blood. The receptors were gathered from a human donor in a cohort sampled during active COVID-19.

The V gene is TRBV5-4, the J gene TRBJ2-7; 9 positions match TRBD1. V shed 3 bases, J shed 4 bases, and the junction held 8 bases outside the gene matches. The V gene's germline CDR1 is SGHNT and CDR2 YYREEE (reference sequence). CDR3 length: 15 amino acids. The CDR3 coding sequence is TGTGCCAGCAGCTGGCCGGGACAGGGTGCTTACGAGCAGTACTTC. Amino acids: CASSWPGQGAYEQYF.

This rearrangement joins TRBV28 to TRBJ2-5; D not resolved. This CDR3 region has 14 residues. The ends were cut back, 4 bases at V and 1 base at J, with 10 bases in the middle. CDR1 is MDHEN, CDR2 SYDVKM, per germline. The CDR3 DNA follows: TGTGCCAGCAGTTCGGCAGGCATCCAAGAGACCCAGTACTTC. It yields the protein CASSSAGIQETQYF.

V and J are TRBV6-5 and TRBJ1-3; perhaps TRBD1 as D (5 bases). Between the trimmed V and J ends, which lost 6 bases and 0 bases, there was a span of 12 bases. Germline-derived CDR1 and CDR2 are MNHEY and SVGAGI. This CDR3 has 15 amino acids. The CDR3 DNA reads as TGTGCCAGCAGGAACAGTGGACACTCTGGAAACACCATATATTTT. The encoded protein is CASRNSGHSGNTIYF.

The chain has TRBV9 and TRBJ2-3; 7 bases are a match to TRBD1. The J segment lost 1 base and the V segment lost 3 bases, leaving 8 bases of the junction unmatched. The CDR3 length is 16 residues. CDR1 and CDR2 from the germline V gene are SGDLS and YYNGEE. The CDR3 nucleotides are TGTGCCAGCAGCGCACGGCGTACAGGGGGCACAGATACGCAGTATTTT. Encoded protein: CASSARRTGGTDTQYF.

V gene TRBV19 combines with J gene TRBJ2-1; tentative D call: TRBD1 (6 bases). The CDR3 runs to 15 residues. With 4 bases removed from V and 7 bases from J, the gap between germline ends came to 17 bases. Germline loops: CDR1 LNHDA, CDR2 SQIVND (reference sequence). The chain's CDR3 is CASSTGVRGWNEQFF. CDR3 coding DNA: TGTGCCAGTAGTACAGGGGTAAGAGGTTGGAATGAGCAGTTCTTC. The whole variable domain, filled in from reference TRBV19 and TRBJ2-1, reads DGGITQSPKYLFRKEGQNVTLSCEQNLNHDAMYWYRQDPGQGLRLIYYSQIVNDFQKGDIAEGYSVSREKKESFPLTVTSAQKNPTAFYLCASSTGVRGWNEQFFGPGTRLTVL.

Sample share makes this clone medium-sized. This chain links TRBV11-3 with TRBJ2-7, with 8 nucleotides matching TRBD1. Germline CDR1 SGHNT, CDR2 YENEEA. The J segment lost 2 bases and the V segment lost 5 bases, leaving 8 bases of the junction unmatched. This CDR3 is 15 amino acids long. CDR3 nucleotides: TGTGCCAGCAGCCCGGGGGTACAGGGGGCCTACGAGCAGTACTTC. Translated: CASSPGVQGAYEQYF.

This chain joins TRBV6-5 and TRBJ1-5; D is possibly TRBD1 (5 bases). The length of the CDR3 is 15 residues. Per germline, CDR1 MNHEY and CDR2 SVGAGI. The ends were cut back, 5 bases at V and 0 bases at J, with 11 bases in the middle. The CDR3 coding sequence is TGTGCCAGCAGTACGACAGATAATAGCAATCAGCCCCAGCATTTT. This gives the protein CASSTTDNSNQPQHF.

This chain joins TRBV27 and TRBJ2-7, with a weak D call TRBD2 (7 bases). This CDR3 comprises 13 residues. The V and J ends lost 5 bases and 7 bases respectively, with 15 bases between them. Germline CDR1 and CDR2: MNHEY and SMNVEV (reference sequence). The CDR3 loop is CASSRGDTREQYF. The CDR3 DNA reads TGTGCCAGCAGTCGGGGGGACACCCGAGAGCAGTACTTC.